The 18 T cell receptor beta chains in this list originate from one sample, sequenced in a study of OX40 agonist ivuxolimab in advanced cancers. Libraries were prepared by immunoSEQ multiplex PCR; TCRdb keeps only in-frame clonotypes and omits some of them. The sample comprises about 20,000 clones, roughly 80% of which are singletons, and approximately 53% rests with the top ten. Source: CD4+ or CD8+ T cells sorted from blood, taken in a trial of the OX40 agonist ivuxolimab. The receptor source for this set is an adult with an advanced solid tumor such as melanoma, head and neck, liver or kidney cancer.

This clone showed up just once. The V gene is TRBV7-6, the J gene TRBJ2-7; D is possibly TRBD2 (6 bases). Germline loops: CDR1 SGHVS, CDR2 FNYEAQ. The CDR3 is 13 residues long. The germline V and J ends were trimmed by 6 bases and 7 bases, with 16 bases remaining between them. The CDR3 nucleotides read TGTGCCAGCAGGGGCGGGACCTCGTTGGAGCAGTACTTC. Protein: CASRGGTSLEQYF.

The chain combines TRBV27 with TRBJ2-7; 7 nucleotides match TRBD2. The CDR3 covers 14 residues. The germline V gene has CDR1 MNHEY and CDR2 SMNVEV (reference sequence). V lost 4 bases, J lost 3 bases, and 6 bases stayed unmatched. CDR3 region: CASSYRGEFYEQYF. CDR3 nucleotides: TGTGCCAGCAGTTACCGGGGGGAGTTCTACGAGCAGTACTTC.

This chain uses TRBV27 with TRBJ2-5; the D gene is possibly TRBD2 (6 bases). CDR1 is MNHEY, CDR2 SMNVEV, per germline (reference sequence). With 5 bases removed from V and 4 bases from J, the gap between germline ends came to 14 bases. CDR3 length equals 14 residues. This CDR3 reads CASSRLGGAETQYF. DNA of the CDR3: TGTGCCAGCAGTCGGCTGGGAGGAGCAGAGACCCAGTACTTC.

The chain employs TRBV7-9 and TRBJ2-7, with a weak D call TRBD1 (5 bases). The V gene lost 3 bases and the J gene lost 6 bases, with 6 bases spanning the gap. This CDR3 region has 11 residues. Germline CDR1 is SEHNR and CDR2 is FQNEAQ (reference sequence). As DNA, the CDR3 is TGTGCCAGCAGCTTGGGGCCCGAGCAGTACTTC. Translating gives CASSLGPEQYF.

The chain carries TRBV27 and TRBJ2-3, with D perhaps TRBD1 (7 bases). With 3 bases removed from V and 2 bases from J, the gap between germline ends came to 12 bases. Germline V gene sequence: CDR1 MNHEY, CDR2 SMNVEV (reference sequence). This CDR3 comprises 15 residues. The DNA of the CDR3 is TGTGCCAGCAGTTTGGGCGGGACAGACACAGATACGCAGTATTTT. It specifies CASSLGGTDTDTQYF.

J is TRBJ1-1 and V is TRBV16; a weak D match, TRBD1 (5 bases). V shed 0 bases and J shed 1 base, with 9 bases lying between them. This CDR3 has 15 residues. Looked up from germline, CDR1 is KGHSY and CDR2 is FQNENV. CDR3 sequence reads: CASSQSGLWNTEAFF. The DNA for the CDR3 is TGTGCCAGCAGCCAATCGGGGCTTTGGAACACTGAAGCTTTCTTT.

CDR3 loop: CATFWPAYGYTF. In nucleotides, the CDR3 is TGTGCCACCTTTTGGCCGGCCTATGGCTACACCTTC. The chain links TRBV19 to TRBJ1-2, with D unresolved. V gave up 10 bases and J gave up 4 bases, with 13 bases separating them. Germline CDR1 LNHDA, CDR2 SQIVND (reference sequence). This CDR3 has 12 amino acids. Supplemented by reference TRBV19 and TRBJ1-2, the full variable domain reads DGGITQSPKYLFRKEGQNVTLSCEQNLNHDAMYWYRQDPGQGLRLIYYSQIVNDFQKGDIAEGYSVSREKKESFPLTVTSAQKNPTAFYLCATFWPAYGYTFGSGTRLTVV.

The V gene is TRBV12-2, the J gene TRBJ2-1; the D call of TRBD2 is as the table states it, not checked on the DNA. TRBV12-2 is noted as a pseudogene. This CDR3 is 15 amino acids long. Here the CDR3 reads CASRLLAGAHNEQFF. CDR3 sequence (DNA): TGTGCAAGTCGCTTACTAGCGGGAGCTCACAATGAGCAGTTCTTC.

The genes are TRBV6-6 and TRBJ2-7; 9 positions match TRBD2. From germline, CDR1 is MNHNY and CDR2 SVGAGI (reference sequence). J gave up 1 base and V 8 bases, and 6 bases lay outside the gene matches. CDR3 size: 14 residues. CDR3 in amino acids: CASGLGLASYEQYF. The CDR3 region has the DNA TGTGCCAGCGGATTGGGACTAGCATCCTACGAGCAGTACTTC.

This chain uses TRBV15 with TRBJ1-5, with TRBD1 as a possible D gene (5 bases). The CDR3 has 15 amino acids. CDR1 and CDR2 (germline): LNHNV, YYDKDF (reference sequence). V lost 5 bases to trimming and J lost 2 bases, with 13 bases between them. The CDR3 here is CATSDSGLGNQPQHF. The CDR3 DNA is TGTGCCACCAGCGACTCAGGGTTAGGCAATCAGCCCCAGCATTTT.

CDR3 DNA: TGTGCCAGCAGCTTAGCATGGGGACAGGGGGCGGGCAATGAGCAGTTCTTC. This translates into CASSLAWGQGAGNEQFF. This chain connects TRBV7-6 to TRBJ2-1; 12 bases match TRBD1. The J segment lost 6 bases and the V segment lost 0 bases, leaving 6 bases of the junction unmatched. Germline V gives CDR1 SGHVS, CDR2 FNYEAQ. The length of the CDR3 is 17 residues. The complete variable domain, with remaining parts taken from reference TRBV7-6 and TRBJ2-1, reads GAGVSQSPRYKVTKRGQDVALRCDPISGHVSLYWYRQALGQGPEFLTYFNYEAQQDKSGLPNDRFSAERPEGSISTLTIQRTEQRDSAMYRCASSLAWGQGAGNEQFFGPGTRLTVL.

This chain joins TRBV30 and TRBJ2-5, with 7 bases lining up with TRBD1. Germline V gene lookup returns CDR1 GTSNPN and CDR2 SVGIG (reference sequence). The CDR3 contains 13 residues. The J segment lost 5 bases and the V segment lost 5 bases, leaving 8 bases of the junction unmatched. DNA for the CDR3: TGTGCCTGGGTTAGACAGGGACAGGAGACCCAGTACTTC. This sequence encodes CAWVRQGQETQYF. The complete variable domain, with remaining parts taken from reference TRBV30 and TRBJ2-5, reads SQTIHQWPATLVQPVGSPLSLECTVEGTSNPNLYWYRQAAGRGLQLLFYSVGIGQISSEVPQNLSASRPQDRQFILSSKKLLLSDSGFYLCAWVRQGQETQYFGPGTRLLVL.

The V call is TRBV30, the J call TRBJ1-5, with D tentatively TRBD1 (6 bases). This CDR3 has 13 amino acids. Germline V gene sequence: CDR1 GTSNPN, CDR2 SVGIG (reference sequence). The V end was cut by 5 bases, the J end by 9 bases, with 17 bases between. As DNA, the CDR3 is TGTGCCTGGGACCCGACAGGAGATTCGCCCCAGCATTTT. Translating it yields CAWDPTGDSPQHF.

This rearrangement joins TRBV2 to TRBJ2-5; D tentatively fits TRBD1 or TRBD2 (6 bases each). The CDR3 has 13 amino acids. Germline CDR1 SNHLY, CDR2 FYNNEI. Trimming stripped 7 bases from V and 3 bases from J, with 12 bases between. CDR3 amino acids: CASNGGVEETQYF. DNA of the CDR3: TGTGCCAGCAACGGGGGCGTAGAAGAGACCCAGTACTTC. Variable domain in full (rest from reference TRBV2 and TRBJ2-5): EPEVTQTPSHQVTQMGQEVILRCVPISNHLYFYWYRQILGQKVEFLVSFYNNEISEKSEIFDDQFSVERPDGSNFTLKIRSTKLEDSAMYFCASNGGVEETQYFGPGTRLLVL.

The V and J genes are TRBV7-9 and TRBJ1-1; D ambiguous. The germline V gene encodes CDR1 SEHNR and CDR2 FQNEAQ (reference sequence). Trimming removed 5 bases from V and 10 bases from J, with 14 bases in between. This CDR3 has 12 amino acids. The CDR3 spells CASSLGSGVAFF. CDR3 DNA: TGTGCCAGCAGCCTAGGGAGTGGCGTAGCTTTCTTT.

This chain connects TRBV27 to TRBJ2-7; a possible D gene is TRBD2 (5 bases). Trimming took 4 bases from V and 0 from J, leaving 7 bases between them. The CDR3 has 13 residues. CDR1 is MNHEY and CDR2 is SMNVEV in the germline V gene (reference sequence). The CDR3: CASSYGVSYEQYF. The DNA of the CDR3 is TGTGCCAGCAGTTACGGGGTCTCCTACGAGCAGTACTTC.

CDR3 DNA: TGTGCCAGCAGTGAGAGTCCCTACAATGAGCAGTTCTTC. Its protein is CASSESPYNEQFF. The rearrangement links TRBV27 to TRBJ2-1; no firm D call. V was cut by 5 bases and J by 2 bases, with 7 bases left in between. This CDR3 comprises 13 residues. CDR1 and CDR2 from the germline V gene are MNHEY and SMNVEV (reference sequence).

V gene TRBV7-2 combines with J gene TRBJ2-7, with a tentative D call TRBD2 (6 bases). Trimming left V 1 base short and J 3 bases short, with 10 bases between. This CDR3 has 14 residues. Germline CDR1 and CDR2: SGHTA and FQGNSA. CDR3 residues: CASSLEGTGYEQYF. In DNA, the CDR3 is TGTGCCAGCAGCTTAGAAGGGACTGGCTACGAGCAGTACTTC.